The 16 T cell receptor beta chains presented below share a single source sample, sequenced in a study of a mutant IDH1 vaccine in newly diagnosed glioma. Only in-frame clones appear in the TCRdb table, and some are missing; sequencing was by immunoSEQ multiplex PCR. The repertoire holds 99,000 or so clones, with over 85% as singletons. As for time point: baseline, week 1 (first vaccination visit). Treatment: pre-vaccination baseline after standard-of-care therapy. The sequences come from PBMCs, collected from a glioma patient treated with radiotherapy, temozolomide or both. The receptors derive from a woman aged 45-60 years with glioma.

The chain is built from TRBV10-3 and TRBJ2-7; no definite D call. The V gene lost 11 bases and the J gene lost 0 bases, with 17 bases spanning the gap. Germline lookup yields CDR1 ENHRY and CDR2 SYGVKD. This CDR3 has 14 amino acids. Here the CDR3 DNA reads TGTGCCTCCCGACTCGCCCAGAGCTCCTACGAGCAGTACTTC. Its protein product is CASRLAQSSYEQYF.

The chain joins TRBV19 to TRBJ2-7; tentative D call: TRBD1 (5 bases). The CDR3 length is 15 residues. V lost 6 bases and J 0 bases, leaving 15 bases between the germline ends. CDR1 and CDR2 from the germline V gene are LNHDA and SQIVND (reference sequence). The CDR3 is CASSSQGSLSYEQYF. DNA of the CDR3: TGTGCCAGTAGCTCCCAGGGATCCCTCTCCTACGAGCAGTACTTC.

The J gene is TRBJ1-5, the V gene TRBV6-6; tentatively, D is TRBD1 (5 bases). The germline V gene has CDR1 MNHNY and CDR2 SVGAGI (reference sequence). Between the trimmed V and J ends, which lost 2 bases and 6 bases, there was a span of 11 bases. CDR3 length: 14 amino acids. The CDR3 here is CASSYRAGTQPQHF. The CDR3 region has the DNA TGTGCCAGCAGTTACCGGGCAGGGACTCAGCCCCAGCATTTT.

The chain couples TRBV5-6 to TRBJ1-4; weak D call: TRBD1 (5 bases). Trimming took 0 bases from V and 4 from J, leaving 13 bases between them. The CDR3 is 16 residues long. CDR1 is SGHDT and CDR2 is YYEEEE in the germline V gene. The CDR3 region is CASSLGAGTLNEKLFF. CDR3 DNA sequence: TGTGCCAGCAGCTTGGGCGCCGGGACGCTTAATGAAAAACTGTTTTTT. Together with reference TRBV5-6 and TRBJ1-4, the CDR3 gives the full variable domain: DAGVTQSPTHLIKTRGQQVTLRCSPKSGHDTVSWYQQALGQGPQFIFQYYEEEERQRGNFPDRFSGHQFPNYSSELNVNALLLGDSALYLCASSLGAGTLNEKLFFGSGTQLSVL.

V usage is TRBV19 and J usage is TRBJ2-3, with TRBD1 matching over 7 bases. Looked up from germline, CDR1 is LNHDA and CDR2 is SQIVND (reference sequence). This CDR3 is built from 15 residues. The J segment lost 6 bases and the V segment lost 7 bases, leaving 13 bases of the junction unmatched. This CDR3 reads CASTPEGASSDTQYF. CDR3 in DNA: TGTGCCAGTACCCCTGAGGGGGCGTCTTCCGATACGCAGTATTTT. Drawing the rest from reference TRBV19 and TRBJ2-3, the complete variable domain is DGGITQSPKYLFRKEGQNVTLSCEQNLNHDAMYWYRQDPGQGLRLIYYSQIVNDFQKGDIAEGYSVSREKKESFPLTVTSAQKNPTAFYLCASTPEGASSDTQYFGPGTRLTVL.

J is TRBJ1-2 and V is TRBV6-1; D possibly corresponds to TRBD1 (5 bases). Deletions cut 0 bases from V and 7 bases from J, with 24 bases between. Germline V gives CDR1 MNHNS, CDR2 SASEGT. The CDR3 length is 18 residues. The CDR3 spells CASSEALSSGLVDGGYTF. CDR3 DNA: TGTGCCAGCAGTGAAGCGCTCTCGTCAGGGCTCGTGGACGGTGGCTACACCTTC.

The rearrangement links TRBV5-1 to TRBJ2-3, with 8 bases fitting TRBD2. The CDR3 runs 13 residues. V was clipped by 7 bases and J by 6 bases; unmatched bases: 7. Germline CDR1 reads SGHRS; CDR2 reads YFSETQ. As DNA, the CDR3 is TGCGCCAGCTTTCGGGAGGGCCGGGATACGCAGTATTTT. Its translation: CASFREGRDTQYF.

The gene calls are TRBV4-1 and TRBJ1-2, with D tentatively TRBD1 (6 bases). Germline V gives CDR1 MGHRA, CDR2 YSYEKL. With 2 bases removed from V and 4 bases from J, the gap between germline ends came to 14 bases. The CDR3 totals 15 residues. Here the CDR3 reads CASSQYTGPAYGYTF. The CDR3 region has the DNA TGCGCCAGCAGCCAATACACAGGGCCTGCCTATGGCTACACCTTC.

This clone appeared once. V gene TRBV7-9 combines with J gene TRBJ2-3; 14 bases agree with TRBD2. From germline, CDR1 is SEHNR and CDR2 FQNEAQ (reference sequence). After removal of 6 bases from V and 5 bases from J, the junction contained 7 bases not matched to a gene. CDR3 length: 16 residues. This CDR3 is CASSKGLAGVVDTQYF. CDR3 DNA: TGTGCCAGCAGTAAGGGACTAGCGGGAGTCGTAGATACGCAGTATTTT. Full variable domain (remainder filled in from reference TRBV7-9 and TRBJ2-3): DTGVSQNPRHKITKRGQNVTFRCDPISEHNRLYWYRQTLGQGPEFLTYFQNEAQLEKSRLLSDRFSAERPKGSFSTLEIQRTEQGDSAMYLCASSKGLAGVVDTQYFGPGTRLTVL.

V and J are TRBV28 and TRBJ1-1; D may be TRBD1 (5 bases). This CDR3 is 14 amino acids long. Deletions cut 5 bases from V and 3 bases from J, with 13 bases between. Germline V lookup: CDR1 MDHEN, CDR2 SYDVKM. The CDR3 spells CASSPGGKDTEAFF. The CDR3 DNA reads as TGTGCCAGCAGTCCCGGGGGGAAGGACACTGAAGCTTTCTTT. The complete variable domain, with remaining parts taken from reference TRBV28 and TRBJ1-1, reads DVKVTQSSRYLVKRTGEKVFLECVQDMDHENMFWYRQDPGLGLRLIYFSYDVKMKEKGDIPEGYSVSREKKERFSLILESASTNQTSMYLCASSPGGKDTEAFFGQGTRLTVV.

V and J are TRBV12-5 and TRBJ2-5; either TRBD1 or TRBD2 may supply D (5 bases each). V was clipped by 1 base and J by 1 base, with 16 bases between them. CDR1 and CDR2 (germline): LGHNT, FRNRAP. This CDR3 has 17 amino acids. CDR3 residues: CASGLGQVPGPQETQYF. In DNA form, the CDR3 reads TGTGCTAGTGGTTTGGGGCAGGTACCGGGACCCCAAGAGACCCAGTACTTC.

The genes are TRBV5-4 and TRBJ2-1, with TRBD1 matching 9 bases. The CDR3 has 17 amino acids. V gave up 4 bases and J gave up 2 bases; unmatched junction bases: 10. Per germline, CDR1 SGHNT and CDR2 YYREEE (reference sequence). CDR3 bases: TGTGCCAGCAGCCCCGGGACAGGGCCAAAAACCTACAATGAGCAGTTCTTC. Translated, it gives CASSPGTGPKTYNEQFF.

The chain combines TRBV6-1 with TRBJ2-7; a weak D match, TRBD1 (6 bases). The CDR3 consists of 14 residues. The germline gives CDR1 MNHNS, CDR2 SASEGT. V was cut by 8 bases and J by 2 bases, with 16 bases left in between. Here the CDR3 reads CASGENRVTYEQYF. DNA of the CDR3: TGTGCCAGCGGAGAAAACAGGGTTACCTACGAGCAGTACTTC.

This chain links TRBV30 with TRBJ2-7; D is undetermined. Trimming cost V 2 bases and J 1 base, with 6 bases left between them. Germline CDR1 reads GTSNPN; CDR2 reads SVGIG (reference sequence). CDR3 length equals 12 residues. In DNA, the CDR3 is TGTGCCTGGAGTCCGAGGTCCTACGAGCAGTACTTC. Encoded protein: CAWSPRSYEQYF.

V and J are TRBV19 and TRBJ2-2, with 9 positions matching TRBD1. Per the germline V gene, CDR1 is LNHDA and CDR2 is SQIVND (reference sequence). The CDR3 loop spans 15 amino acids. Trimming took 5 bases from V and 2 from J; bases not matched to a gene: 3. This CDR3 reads CASSRTGANTGELFF. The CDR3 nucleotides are TGTGCCAGTAGTCGGACAGGGGCAAACACCGGGGAGCTGTTTTTT.

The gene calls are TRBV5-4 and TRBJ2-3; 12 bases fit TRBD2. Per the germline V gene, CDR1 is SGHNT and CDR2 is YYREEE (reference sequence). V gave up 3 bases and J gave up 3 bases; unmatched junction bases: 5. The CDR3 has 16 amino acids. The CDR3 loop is CASSSTSGSRTDTQYF. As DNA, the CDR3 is TGTGCCAGCAGCTCGACTAGCGGGAGTAGGACAGATACGCAGTATTTT.